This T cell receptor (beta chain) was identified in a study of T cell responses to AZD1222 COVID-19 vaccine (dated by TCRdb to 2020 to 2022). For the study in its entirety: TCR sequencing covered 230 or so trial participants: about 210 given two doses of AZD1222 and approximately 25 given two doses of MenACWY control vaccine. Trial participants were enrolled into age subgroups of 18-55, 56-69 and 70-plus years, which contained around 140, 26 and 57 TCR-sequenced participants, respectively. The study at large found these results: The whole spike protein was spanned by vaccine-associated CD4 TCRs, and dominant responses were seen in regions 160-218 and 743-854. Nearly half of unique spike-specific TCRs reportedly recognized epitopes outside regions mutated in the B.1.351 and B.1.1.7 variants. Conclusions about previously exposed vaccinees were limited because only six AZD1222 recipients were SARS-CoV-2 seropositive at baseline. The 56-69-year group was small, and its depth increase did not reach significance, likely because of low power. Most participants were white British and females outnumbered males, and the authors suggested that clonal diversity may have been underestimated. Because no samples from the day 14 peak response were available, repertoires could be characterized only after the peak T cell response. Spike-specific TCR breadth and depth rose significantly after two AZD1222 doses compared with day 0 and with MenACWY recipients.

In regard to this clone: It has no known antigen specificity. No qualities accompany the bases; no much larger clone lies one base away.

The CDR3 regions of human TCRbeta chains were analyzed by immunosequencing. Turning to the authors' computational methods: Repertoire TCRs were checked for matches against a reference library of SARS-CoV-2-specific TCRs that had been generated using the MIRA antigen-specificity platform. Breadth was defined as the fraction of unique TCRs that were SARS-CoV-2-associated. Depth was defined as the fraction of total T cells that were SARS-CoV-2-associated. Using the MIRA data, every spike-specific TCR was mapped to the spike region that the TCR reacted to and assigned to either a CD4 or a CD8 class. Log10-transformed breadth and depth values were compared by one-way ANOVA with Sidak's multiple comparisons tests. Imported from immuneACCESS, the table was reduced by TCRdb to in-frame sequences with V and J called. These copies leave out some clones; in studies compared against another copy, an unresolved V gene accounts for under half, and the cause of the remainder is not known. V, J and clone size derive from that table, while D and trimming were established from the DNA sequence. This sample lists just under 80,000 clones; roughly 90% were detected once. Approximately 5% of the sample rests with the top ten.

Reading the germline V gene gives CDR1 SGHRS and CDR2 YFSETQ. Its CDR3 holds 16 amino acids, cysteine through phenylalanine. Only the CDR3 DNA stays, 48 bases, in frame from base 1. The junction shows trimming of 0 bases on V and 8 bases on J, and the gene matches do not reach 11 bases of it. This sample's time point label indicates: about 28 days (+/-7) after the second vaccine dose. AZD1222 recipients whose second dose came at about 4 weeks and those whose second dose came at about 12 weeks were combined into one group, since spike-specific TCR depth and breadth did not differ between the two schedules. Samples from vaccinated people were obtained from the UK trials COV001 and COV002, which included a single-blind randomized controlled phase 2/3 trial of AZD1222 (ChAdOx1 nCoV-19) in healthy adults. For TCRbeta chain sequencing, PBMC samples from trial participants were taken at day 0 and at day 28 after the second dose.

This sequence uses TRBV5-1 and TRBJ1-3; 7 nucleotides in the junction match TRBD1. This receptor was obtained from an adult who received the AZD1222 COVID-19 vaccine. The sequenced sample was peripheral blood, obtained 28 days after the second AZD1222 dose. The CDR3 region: CASSLGGQVDGHTIYF. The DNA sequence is TGCGCCAGCAGCTTGGGCGGACAGGTGGACGGGCACACCATATATTTT.